The 3 T cell receptor delta chains given below trace back to one sample, sequenced in a study of Vδ1+ human thymocytes. Study findings and constraints: In the thymus, TRG and TRD repertoires looked highly polyclonal with Gaussian CDR3 lengths.

Sequences come from RNA converted to cDNA by reverse transcription. The CDR3 regions were amplified by multiplex PCR from V-gene primers to a constant-region primer. TCRdb reran clone calling via CATT on the multiplex PCR reads. The table records about 73,000 delta-chain clones, around 35% of them present only once. These receptors have no identified antigens. Sequencing was done on a sample of Vdelta1+ gamma-delta thymocytes from the thymus. The subset: FACS-sorted CD3+ TCRalphabeta- TCRVdelta1+ TCRVdelta2- thymocytes. The source of these receptors is a boy under three years old who had congenital heart surgery.

The chain combines TRDV1 with TRDJ1, with unresolved D. The CDR3 totals 18 residues. The germline gives CDR1 TSWWSYY, CDR2 QGS. Trimming took 0 bases from V and 0 from J, leaving 17 bases between them. The CDR3 sequence is CALGELPIHFAYTDKLIF. Written as DNA, the CDR3 is TGTGCTCTTGGGGAACTCCCCATTCATTTTGCGTACACCGATAAACTCATCTTT.

This clone is a singleton in its sample. The chain carries TRDV1 and TRDJ1; weak D call: TRDD3 (9 bases). The CDR3 extends over 22 amino acids. Deletions cut 3 bases from V and 1 base from J, with 33 bases between. From germline, CDR1 is TSWWSYY and CDR2 QGS. The CDR3 reads CALGETSYLHSLLGDPTDKLIF. CDR3 sequence (DNA): TGTGCTCTTGGGGAGACTTCCTACCTACACAGTTTACTGGGGGACCCCACCGATAAACTCATCTTT.

The gene calls are TRDV1 and TRDJ2; 13 bases are a match to TRDD3. Germline CDR1 TSWWSYY, CDR2 QGS. V lost 1 base, J lost 10 bases, and 21 bases stayed unmatched. This CDR3 is 21 amino acids long. CDR3 region: CALGEQNLSNTGGYALRQLFF. DNA of the CDR3: TGTGCTCTTGGGGAACAAAACCTCAGCAACACTGGGGGATACGCTTTGAGACAACTCTTCTTT.